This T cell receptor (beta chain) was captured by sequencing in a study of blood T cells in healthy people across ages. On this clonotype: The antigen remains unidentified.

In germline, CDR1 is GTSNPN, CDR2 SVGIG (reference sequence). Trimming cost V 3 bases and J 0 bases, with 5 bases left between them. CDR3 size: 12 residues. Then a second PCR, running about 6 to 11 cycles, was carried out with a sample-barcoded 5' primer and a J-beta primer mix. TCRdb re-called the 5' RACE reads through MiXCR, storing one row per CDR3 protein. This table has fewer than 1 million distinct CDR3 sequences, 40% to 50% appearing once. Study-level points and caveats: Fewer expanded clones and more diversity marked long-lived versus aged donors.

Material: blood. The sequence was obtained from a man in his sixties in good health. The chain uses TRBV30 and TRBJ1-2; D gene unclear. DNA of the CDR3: TGTGCCTGGAGGGTCGCTAACTATGGCTACACCTTC. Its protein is CAWRVANYGYTF.